One sample yielded the 28 T cell receptor beta chains listed below, sequenced in a study of T-cell memory formation after mild COVID-19. TCRdb re-called the 5' RACE reads with MiXCR, one entry per CDR3 protein. Of about 260,000 distinct CDR3 sequences detected, approximately 15% appear once; the ten largest clones hold roughly 21%. Material: PBMCs or a T cell subset sorted from them (not recorded which). These receptors were collected from a man younger than 35 who had mild COVID-19 (a few samples of this study predate the infection). Cell type and time point are not known.

This clonotype was seen a handful of times. The chain joins TRBV7-7 to TRBJ2-3, with 10 bases matching TRBD2. CDR1 and CDR2 from the germline V gene are SSHAT and FNYEAQ (reference sequence). The CDR3 loop spans 16 amino acids. Germline trimming cut 1 base from V and 5 bases from J; bases unmatched to any gene: 6. CDR3 DNA sequence: TGTGCCAGCAGCTTAGGAGCGGGGGGGCCGGTAGATACGCAGTATTTT. Residues: CASSLGAGGPVDTQYF.

This clonotype was seen at least ten times. The J gene is TRBJ1-3, the V gene TRBV7-2; D unresolved. Germline lookup yields CDR1 SGHTA and CDR2 FQGNSA. This CDR3 comprises 14 residues. The V end was cut by 5 bases, the J end by 8 bases, with 16 bases between. CDR3 DNA: TGTGCCAGCAGCCCCGGGCCTTTAGCGGACACCATATATTTT. Its protein product is CASSPGPLADTIYF.

A remark on this clonotype: As the CDR3 is not closed by the conserved phenylalanine or tryptophan, this likely results from a read error. The rearrangement uses TRBV12-3 or TRBV12-4 and TRBJ2-3; D possibly corresponds to TRBD2 (6 bases). The CDR3 runs to 13 residues. V lost 2 bases, J lost 3 bases, and 6 bases lay in between. CDR3 residues: CASSLRGTDTQYL. CDR3 coding DNA: TGTGCCAGCAGTTTACGGGGGACAGATACGCAGTATCTT.

The chain carries TRBV5-1 and TRBJ1-1; D is uncertain. The germline V gene encodes CDR1 SGHRS and CDR2 YFSETQ. The ends were cut back, 2 bases at V and 0 bases at J, with 8 bases in the middle. The CDR3 contains 14 residues. As DNA, the CDR3 is TGCGCCAGCAGCTTCGCGGAGATGAACACTGAAGCTTTCTTT. Translating it yields CASSFAEMNTEAFF.

The chain uses TRBV19 and TRBJ2-3; 9 positions agree with TRBD1. The V and J ends lost 3 bases and 3 bases, in that order; junction bases with no gene match: 1. This CDR3 comprises 14 residues. Germline V CDR1 and CDR2: LNHDA, SQIVND (reference sequence). The CDR3, as DNA: TGTGCCAGTAGTATGGGACAGGGTACAGATACGCAGTATTTT. This translates into CASSMGQGTDTQYF.

This chain links TRBV7-9 with TRBJ2-1; maybe TRBD2 (5 bases). The ends were cut back, 2 bases at V and 6 bases at J, with 8 bases in the middle. Germline V lookup: CDR1 SEHNR, CDR2 FQNEAQ (reference sequence). This CDR3 contains 13 residues. CDR3 in amino acids: CASSLLGGNEQFF. The CDR3 nucleotides are TGTGCCAGCAGCTTACTTGGAGGCAATGAGCAGTTCTTC.

This clonotype came up a few times. The gene calls are TRBV6-5 and TRBJ2-3; 9 nucleotides match TRBD2. The CDR3 consists of 16 residues. In germline, CDR1 is MNHEY, CDR2 SVGAGI. The V and J ends lost 3 bases and 2 bases, in that order; junction bases with no gene match: 6. This CDR3 reads CASSYWLAGPTDTQYF. The CDR3 nucleotides are TGTGCCAGCAGTTATTGGCTAGCGGGGCCCACAGATACGCAGTATTTT.

This clonotype was picked up a small number of times. The chain couples TRBV6-6 to TRBJ1-6; D not resolved. This CDR3 spans 14 amino acids. V was trimmed by 3 bases and J by 5 bases, leaving 8 bases between them. Germline CDR1 MNHNY, CDR2 SVGAGI (reference sequence). As DNA, the CDR3 is TGTGCCAGCAGTTATGGGGAGAATAATTCACCCCTCCACTTT. This sequence encodes CASSYGENNSPLHF.

The genes are TRBV11-2 and TRBJ1-1; no definite D call. The CDR3 loop spans 12 amino acids. The V gene lost 4 bases and the J gene lost 11 bases, with 14 bases spanning the gap. In germline, CDR1 is SGHAT, CDR2 FQNNGV. This chain's CDR3 is CASSSLDGPAFF. CDR3 nucleotides: TGTGCCAGCAGCTCCCTGGACGGTCCTGCTTTCTTT.

This chain connects TRBV4-1 to TRBJ2-1, with TRBD2 matching 8 bases. Germline CDR1 reads MGHRA; CDR2 reads YSYEKL. Germline trimming cut 0 bases from V and 4 bases from J; bases unmatched to any gene: 2. This CDR3 comprises 15 residues. This CDR3 reads CASSQEAGEYNEQFF. In DNA, the CDR3 is TGCGCCAGCAGCCAAGAAGCGGGGGAGTACAATGAGCAGTTCTTC.

The chain recombines TRBV29-1 with TRBJ2-1; D may be TRBD2 (5 bases). The V end was cut by 1 base, the J end by 0 bases, with 16 bases between. This CDR3 spans 17 amino acids. Germline CDR1 SQVTM, CDR2 ANQGSEA. CDR3 DNA: TGCAGCGTTGAAGGTCCCAGGAGGACCAGCTCCTACAATGAGCAGTTCTTC. Translated, it gives CSVEGPRRTSSYNEQFF.

V usage is TRBV28 and J usage is TRBJ1-4, with TRBD1 identical over 7 bases. Germline values: CDR1 MDHEN, CDR2 SYDVKM. This CDR3 comprises 15 residues. V gave up 2 bases and J gave up 7 bases; unmatched junction bases: 7. The CDR3 loop reads CASSLGGGLGEKLFF. CDR3 coding DNA: TGTGCCAGCAGTTTAGGAGGGGGCCTTGGTGAAAAACTGTTTTTT.

This clonotype was seen only a few times. The chain is built from TRBV4-1 and TRBJ2-5; D call uncertain. V dropped 4 bases and J dropped 4 bases, with 10 bases sitting between them. This CDR3 has 13 amino acids. Germline lookup yields CDR1 MGHRA and CDR2 YSYEKL. The CDR3 reads CASSPLIRETQYF. CDR3 bases: TGCGCCAGCAGCCCTCTAATACGAGAGACCCAGTACTTC.

The chain links TRBV5-1 to TRBJ2-3, with D possibly being TRBD2 (6 bases). This CDR3 has 15 amino acids. V lost 4 bases and J lost 0, with 12 bases in between. Germline V gene sequence: CDR1 SGHRS, CDR2 YFSETQ. The CDR3 DNA sequence: TGCGCCAGCAGCCACCGAGGGACTAGCACAGATACGCAGTATTTT. It yields the protein CASSHRGTSTDTQYF.

In this sample, this clonotype turned up a few times. The chain couples TRBV7-9 to TRBJ1-1; D unresolved. The CDR3 has 15 residues. The V gene's germline CDR1 is SEHNR and CDR2 FQNEAQ (reference sequence). V lost 5 bases and J lost 0, with 13 bases in between. The CDR3 DNA follows: TGTGCCAGCAGCATGGGTCGGGCGATGAACACTGAAGCTTTCTTT. Protein sequence: CASSMGRAMNTEAFF.

This clonotype occurred a few times. The chain uses TRBV21-1 and TRBJ1-5; the table's TRBD1 call for D was not verified on the DNA. TRBV21-1 is marked as a pseudogene. The CDR3 sequence is 13 residues long. The DNA of the CDR3 is TGTGCCGATACAGGGGGTAGCAATCAGCCCCAGCATTTT. Translating gives CADTGGSNQPQHF.

This clonotype occurred a few times. The chain joins TRBV4-2 to TRBJ1-1; D unresolved. V lost 0 bases and J 4 bases, leaving 12 bases between the germline ends. This CDR3 has 15 residues. Per germline, CDR1 LGHNA and CDR2 YNFKEQ. The CDR3 here is CASSQDRVGVTEAFF. CDR3 nucleotides: TGTGCCAGCAGCCAAGATCGGGTAGGAGTCACTGAAGCTTTCTTT.

This clonotype was found once. The V call is TRBV20-1, the J call TRBJ1-6; 8 bases line up with TRBD1. V was pared by 6 bases and J by 9 bases, with 7 bases of the junction left unmatched. Germline values: CDR1 DFQATT, CDR2 SNEGSKA (reference sequence). This CDR3 has 13 amino acids. The CDR3 bases are TGCAGTGCCGTAGACAGGGGAGGTTCACCCCTCCACTTT. It is translated as CSAVDRGGSPLHF.

This clonotype was observed a few times. The J gene is TRBJ1-1, the V gene TRBV5-1; 8 bases are shared with TRBD1. V trimming: 4 bases; J trimming: 4 bases; junction bases outside the gene matches: 15. CDR3 length equals 17 residues. Germline V gene data show CDR1 as SGHRS and CDR2 as YFSETQ. Here the CDR3 reads CASSPRAPTGATTEAFF. For the CDR3, the DNA is TGCGCCAGCAGCCCGCGCGCGCCGACAGGGGCGACCACTGAAGCTTTCTTT.

The genes are TRBV7-8 and TRBJ2-7; 7 bases map to TRBD2. This CDR3 has 15 amino acids. Germline values: CDR1 SGHVS, CDR2 FQNEAQ. V dropped 5 bases and J dropped 4; count of bases not matched to a gene: 11. Here the CDR3 DNA reads TGTGCCAGCAGCCCTTGGGAGGGAGGGATATACGAGCAGTACTTC. This translates into CASSPWEGGIYEQYF.

The genes are TRBV6-6 and TRBJ1-1; possibly TRBD1 for D (6 bases). The germline gives CDR1 MNHNY, CDR2 SVGAGI (reference sequence). This CDR3 has 15 residues. The V end was cut by 5 bases, the J end by 11 bases, with 24 bases between. The CDR3, as DNA: TGTGCCAGCAGTACACTGCAGGGGTTGCTCACCGGGGCTTTCTTT. This sequence encodes CASSTLQGLLTGAFF.

This clonotype was detected a few times. The chain recombines TRBV5-1 with TRBJ2-5, with 10 bases aligning to TRBD2. CDR1 is SGHRS and CDR2 is YFSETQ in the germline V gene. The CDR3 length is 15 residues. V dropped 2 bases and J dropped 1; count of bases not matched to a gene: 2. As DNA, the CDR3 is TGCGCCAGCAGCTTCCTAGCGGGGGTCCAAGAGACCCAGTACTTC. It encodes CASSFLAGVQETQYF.

This sequence joins TRBV6-2 or TRBV6-3 and TRBJ2-5, with D tentatively TRBD1 or TRBD2 (5 bases each). Germline CDR1 reads MNHEY; CDR2 reads SVGEGT. CDR3 length equals 10 residues. Trimming took off 10 bases at V and 5 bases at J, with 8 bases between the two ends. CDR3 nucleotides: TGTGCCACGTGGGGGGAGACCCAGTACTTC. Encoded protein: CATWGETQYF.

V usage is TRBV6-5 and J usage is TRBJ1-2; 12 bases line up with TRBD1. V gave up 6 bases and J gave up 7 bases; unmatched junction bases: 9. Germline V gives CDR1 MNHEY, CDR2 SVGAGI. The CDR3 has 15 residues. CDR3 loop: CASSLRGTGGSGYTF. CDR3 nucleotides: TGTGCCAGCAGCCTACGCGGGACAGGGGGCTCTGGCTACACCTTC.

The chain is built from TRBV7-2 and TRBJ1-1; D not resolved. Germline V lookup: CDR1 SGHTA, CDR2 FQGNSA. The V end lost 1 base, the J end lost 0 bases, and 9 bases lay between the germline ends. The CDR3 loop spans 15 amino acids. The CDR3 is CASSLEVRVNTEAFF. DNA of the CDR3: TGTGCCAGCAGCTTAGAAGTCCGTGTGAACACTGAAGCTTTCTTT.

This clonotype was detected only a few times. V usage is TRBV7-9 and J usage is TRBJ2-7; 8 bases agree with TRBD1. CDR1 is SEHNR and CDR2 is FQNEAQ in the germline V gene (reference sequence). This CDR3 region has 15 residues. V was clipped by 5 bases and J by 2 bases; unmatched bases: 8. The CDR3 DNA reads as TGTGCCAGCAGCCCCCGGACAGGGAGCCCCTACGAGCAGTACTTC. It encodes CASSPRTGSPYEQYF.

This clonotype was seen many times. This rearrangement joins TRBV19 to TRBJ2-2, with TRBD1 as a possible D gene (5 bases). In germline, CDR1 is LNHDA, CDR2 SQIVND (reference sequence). Trimming left V 3 bases short and J 5 bases short, with 10 bases between. The CDR3 sequence is 14 residues long. CDR3 DNA: TGTGCCAGTAGTATGCAGGGCAGAACCGGGGAGCTGTTTTTT. Translating it yields CASSMQGRTGELFF.

V and J are TRBV14 and TRBJ2-7; TRBD1 matches 7 bases. Trimming took 4 bases from V and 3 from J; bases not matched to a gene: 12. This CDR3 spans 16 amino acids. Germline-derived CDR1 and CDR2 are SGHDN and FVKESK. The CDR3 bases are TGTGCCAGCAGCCGGTTAGACAGGGCCTCGGACTACGAGCAGTACTTC. Protein sequence: CASSRLDRASDYEQYF.